This T cell receptor beta chain derives from a study of OX40 agonist ivuxolimab in advanced cancers. Study details: Participants, 70% to 90% male, averaged about 56 years of age, ranging from roughly 23 to 80. Three partial responders included one hepatocellular carcinoma patient and two cutaneous melanoma patients. Points from the study as a whole: Blood T cells, both CD4+ and CD8+, expanded clonally by week 6 at 0.1 to 3.0 mg/kg.

Data came from immunoSEQ multiplex PCR; TCRdb stores just in-frame clones and leaves some out. The repertoire holds approximately 65,000 clones, with around 90% as singletons. Comment on this clone: Its specificity is unknown.

The study sampled blood at baseline, cycle 4 day 1, and cycle 7 day 1. The CDR3 has 17 residues. Germline V lookup: CDR1 SGHDT, CDR2 YYEEEE. V gave up 4 bases and J gave up 7 bases, with 26 bases separating them. The origin of this receptor is an adult with an advanced solid tumor such as melanoma, head and neck, liver or kidney cancer. The gene calls are TRBV5-6 and TRBJ1-2; tentatively, D is TRBD1 (6 bases). The source material was CD4+ or CD8+ T cells sorted from blood, sampled in a trial of the OX40 agonist ivuxolimab. The CDR3, as DNA: TGTGCCAGCAGCACTACCTCCACAGGGAGGGTAGCGGGTGGCTACACCTTC. Translated: CASSTTSTGRVAGGYTF.